This entry describes one T cell receptor (beta chain). Its target antigen remains unknown. Per-nucleotide qualities are absent, and no much larger clonotype sits a single base away. The sample is drawn from a study of blood T cell repertoires in COVID-19 (dated by TCRdb to 2020 to 2022). For the wider study: Samples from collaborators originated in the United States, Italy and Spain and spanned both the acute and convalescent phases of COVID-19. A de-identified subject ID, COVID-19 status, age in years and sex were almost always included in the sample metadata. Where available, HLA class I and class II types were obtained from metadata supplied by the sample provider rather than from assay-based typing. The prospective study material was composed of cDNA or gDNA derived from T cells, B-cell-depleted T cells, or PBMCs. Samples were obtained from the ongoing ImmuneRACE study (first 160 participants) and from approximately 1,200 subjects provided by 6 global collaborators. The repertoires were released in a freely available public database intended as a resource for research on the immune response to SARS-CoV-2. Deeply sampled blood TCRbeta repertoires from subjects exposed to, actively infected with, or recovered from COVID-19 were included in the dataset.

Results and caveats for the whole study, not just this receptor: How much clinical and demographic metadata was included differed by source and by participant, and the metadata was provided uncurated.

Participants in the prospective study were enrolled through a virtual design, were aged roughly 18 to 100 years, and lived in about 25 United States geographic areas. In the prospective study, cohorts were assigned on the basis of participant-reported clinical history obtained from a screening survey and a study questionnaire. Exposed participants were defined as having been in contact with someone with a PCR-confirmed or clinician-diagnosed COVID-19 case within 2 weeks of study entry. In the prospective study, mobile phlebotomists collected whole blood, serum and a nasopharyngeal or oropharyngeal swab from each participant. Over a roughly two-month period, participants in the prospective study had the option of providing additional blood draws and questionnaires. Before DNA extraction, prospective study blood samples were shipped either frozen or at room temperature. Cut back by 6 bases and 5 bases, the V and J ends lie 7 bases apart. CDR1 and CDR2, looked up from the germline V gene (reference sequence), are LNHDA and SQIVND. The CDR3 numbers 11 residues from cysteine through phenylalanine. The CDR3 DNA has 33 bases and is translated from base 1.

TCRbeta CDR3 regions were amplified from genomic DNA using the immunoSEQ Assay, a bias-controlled multiplex PCR. The original methods were these. Within the assay, amplification of reference gene primers was used to estimate how many nucleated cells each sample contained. Sequence reads were collapsed and filtered to measure the absolute abundance of every unique TCRbeta CDR3 rearrangement. For each sample, productive Simpson clonality was calculated as the square root of Simpson's diversity index across productive rearrangements. TCRdb re-hosts the immuneACCESS table, in-frame sequences only. Its copies lack some clones; in the studies checked, an unresolved V gene accounts for under half of them, and the cause for the rest is not known. Clonal size and the V and J genes are those of that table, whereas D and trimming came from the DNA. The sample has 150,000 to 200,000 clones on record, 80% of them singletons. The ten largest account for around 15% of the sample.

The rearranged segments are TRBV19 and TRBJ1-1; too little of a D gene remains to name it. This TCR derives from a man in his sixties who had been exposed to COVID-19. The sequencing sample was made of PBMCs or T cells enriched from blood (not recorded which). Here is the DNA: TGTGCCAGTAGCCAGTTTACTGAAGCTTTCTTT. The resulting protein is CASSQFTEAFF.